Listed below are T cell receptor beta chains from one sample, sequenced in a study of blood T cell repertoires in COVID-19. The data were produced by immunoSEQ multiplex PCR, yet TCRdb's version contains in-frame clones alone and is incomplete. The sample holds about 26,000 clones, just under 95% seen once. The sequencing sample was made of peripheral blood. The receptors come from a human donor with active COVID-19. The donor label of this sample is uncertain. The CDR3 runs from the conserved cysteine through the conserved F or W. The D gene is left open where the match is weak. Size is omitted from some rows. Given values are once, few, many or a class for expanded clones.

clone size,D gene,J gene,V gene,CDR3 DNA,CDR3 protein
-,-,TRBJ2-1,TRBV6-2/TRBV6-3,TGTGCCAGCAGTTTGGAGGACTTTCGCTACAATGAGCAGTTCTTC,CASSLEDFRYNEQFF
-,TRBD2,TRBJ2-5,TRBV27,TGTGCCAGCAGTCCGAAGAGACTAGCGGGAGTGGGAGAGACCCAGTACTTC,CASSPKRLAGVGETQYF
-,TRBD1,TRBJ2-3,TRBV2,TGTGCCAGCAGAGGGGACAGGAGAGATACGCAGTATTTT,CASRGDRRDTQYF
-,TRBD1,TRBJ2-3,TRBV10-3,TGTGCCATCAGTGACCAGGACAGGGGGTTCACAGATACGCAGTATTTT,CAISDQDRGFTDTQYF
-,TRBD1,TRBJ2-7,TRBV30,TGTGCCTGGAGCCTCCGGGGACAGGGGGCCTACGAGCAGTACTTC,CAWSLRGQGAYEQYF
-,-,TRBJ1-1,TRBV28,TGTGCCAGCAGTACCAGGGTCCCGAACACTGAAGCTTTCTTT,CASSTRVPNTEAFF
-,-,TRBJ2-3,TRBV20-1,TGCAGTGCTGCGACTAGTTTTACGCAGTATTTT,CSAATSFTQYF
-,-,TRBJ2-5,TRBV7-2,TGTGCCAGCAGCCCCCCCCACAAGACCCAGTACTTC,CASSPPHKTQYF
-,-,TRBJ2-1,TRBV27,TGTGCCAGCAGTAGGGGCTACAATGAGCAGTTCTTC,CASSRGYNEQFF
-,-,TRBJ2-3,TRBV6-5,TGTGCCAGCAGGGAGGCAGATACGCAGTATTTT,CASREADTQYF
-,-,TRBJ2-5,TRBV6-5,TGTGCCAGCAGCTTTAGCGGAGAGACCCAGTACTTC,CASSFSGETQYF
-,TRBD2,TRBJ2-3,TRBV5-1,TGCGCCAGCAGCTCAGGACTAGCGGGGGGGCTAAGCACAGATACGCAGTATTTT,CASSSGLAGGLSTDTQYF
-,-,TRBJ1-5,TRBV11-2,TGTGCCAGCCCTTCCGGGGAAAACTATTATAGCAATCAGCCCCAGCATTTT,CASPSGENYYSNQPQHF
-,-,TRBJ2-7,TRBV7-9,TGTGCCAGCAGCTTAGCGGGAGTCTCCTACGAGCAGTACTTC,CASSLAGVSYEQYF
-,-,TRBJ2-3,TRBV6-5,TGTGCCAGCAGTTTGAATAGGGGATCGGATACGCAGTATTTT,CASSLNRGSDTQYF
-,-,TRBJ1-1,TRBV29-1,TGCAGCGTGGAGCTAGGGGGGGCCACTGAAGCTTTCTTT,CSVELGGATEAFF
-,-,TRBJ1-2,TRBV5-1,TGCGCCAGCAGCTTGGCCGAAGGGGTCGGCTACACCTTC,CASSLAEGVGYTF
once,-,TRBJ2-7,TRBV30,TGTGCCTGGAGTAGAGGGTCCTACGAGCAGTACTTC,CAWSRGSYEQYF
-,-,TRBJ2-1,TRBV5-1,TGCGCCAGCAGCCCCCGGCGGGTCTCCTACAATGAGCAGTTCTTC,CASSPRRVSYNEQFF
-,TRBD2,TRBJ2-7,TRBV24-1,TGTGCCGTCTCTAGCGGGAGGGCCGGCTACGAGCAGTACTTC,CAVSSGRAGYEQYF
-,TRBD1,TRBJ2-2,TRBV14,TGTGCCAGCAACCCAAACAGGGGGCGCTGGGAGCTGTTTTTT,CASNPNRGRWELFF
-,-,TRBJ1-1,TRBV5-6,TGTGCCAGCAGCGCCTTCAGGGCGGCTGGCCGGAACACTGAAGCTTTCTTT,CASSAFRAAGRNTEAFF
-,TRBD2,TRBJ2-5,TRBV3-1/TRBV3-2,TGTGCCAGCACCAAGACTAGCGGGGGCGAGTACCAAGAGACCCAGTACTTC,CASTKTSGGEYQETQYF
-,-,TRBJ2-7,TRBV19,TGTGCCAGTAAGGGACACGGCGACGAGCAGTACTTC,CASKGHGDEQYF
-,TRBD2,TRBJ2-1,TRBV4-2,TGTGCCAGCAGCCAAGACGGGCGGGGGGGTATTAATGAGCAGTTCTTC,CASSQDGRGGINEQFF
-,-,TRBJ1-6,TRBV20-1,TGCAGTGCTACTGACAGTTGGTTCAATTCACCCCTCCACTTT,CSATDSWFNSPLHF
once,TRBD2,TRBJ2-3,TRBV15,TGTGCCACCAGCCCCCTGGGTCTAGCGGGGGCCACAGATACGCAGTATTTT,CATSPLGLAGATDTQYF
-,-,TRBJ2-2,TRBV2,TGTGCCAGCAGAGACACCCCGACGACGACGACCGGGGAGCTGTTTTTT,CASRDTPTTTTGELFF
-,TRBD1,TRBJ1-1,TRBV4-1,TGCGCCAGCAGCCAAGAAGGGACAGGGAGGACTGAAGCTTTCTTT,CASSQEGTGRTEAFF
-,-,TRBJ2-5,TRBV30,TGTGCCTGGAGTGTAGCGGCGGGACGGGAAGAGACCCAGTACTTC,CAWSVAAGREETQYF
-,TRBD1,TRBJ1-2,TRBV6-5,TGTGCCAGCACTTCCTTGGGACAGGGCTATGGCTACACCTTC,CASTSLGQGYGYTF
-,-,TRBJ1-5,TRBV6-5,TGTGCCAGCAGTTACCGGGGGAGGGGAGACCAGCCCCAGCATTTT,CASSYRGRGDQPQHF
-,-,TRBJ1-6,TRBV7-2,TGTGCCAGCAGCTTAAGCCTACGGACACTCCCGCATAATTCACCCCTCCACTTT,CASSLSLRTLPHNSPLHF
-,TRBD1,TRBJ1-4,TRBV30,TGTGCCTGGGAGGACAGGGGGCATGAAAAACTGTTTTTT,CAWEDRGHEKLFF
-,TRBD1,TRBJ1-1,TRBV5-1,TGCGCCAGCAGACAAGATCCCAGGGGGCTGAACACTGAAGCTTTCTTT,CASRQDPRGLNTEAFF
-,-,TRBJ2-7,TRBV10-2,TGCGCCAGCAGGAACCGGGACTTCACCTACGAGCAGTACTTC,CASRNRDFTYEQYF
once,-,TRBJ2-6,TRBV19,TGTGCCAGTAGTAGGCGGCGATCAAGCTCTGGGGCCAACGTCCTGACTTTC,CASSRRRSSSGANVLTF
-,TRBD1,TRBJ2-7,TRBV19,TGTGCCAGTAGTGCCGGGACAGCCTCCTACGAGCAGTACTTC,CASSAGTASYEQYF
-,TRBD1,TRBJ2-3,TRBV6-2/TRBV6-3,TGTGCCAGCAGTAAACTTGGGACAGCCCCTCGCACAGATACGCAGTATTTT,CASSKLGTAPRTDTQYF
once,-,TRBJ2-3,TRBV7-9,TGTGCCAGCAGCGGGTCAGGAACAGATACGCAGTATTTT,CASSGSGTDTQYF
-,-,TRBJ2-7,TRBV18,TGTGCCAGCTCACCACCGGGGGGCGAGCAGTACTTC,CASSPPGGEQYF
-,-,TRBJ2-5,TRBV18,TGTGCCAGCTCACGAAATCAGGCCATCCAAGAGACCCAGTACTTC,CASSRNQAIQETQYF
-,TRBD2,TRBJ2-3,TRBV5-1,TGCGCCAGCAGCTTCGGTAGCGGGGCGGCAGATACGCAGTATTTT,CASSFGSGAADTQYF
-,-,TRBJ2-3,TRBV6-2/TRBV6-3,TGTGCCAGCAGCCGGTCCTCAGTGGCAGATACGCAGTATTTT,CASSRSSVADTQYF
-,-,TRBJ2-2,TRBV3-1/TRBV3-2,TGTGCCAGCAGCCCTCGTGCAGGGCGGGGAACCGGGGAGCTGTTTTTT,CASSPRAGRGTGELFF
-,TRBD1,TRBJ2-7,TRBV5-1,TGCGCCAGCTGGCCCGGGACAGGAGACCTCGAGCAGTACTTC,CASWPGTGDLEQYF